This TCR beta chain was observed in a study of regulatory T cells in long-lasting Graves disease (TCRdb year 2021). About the study as a whole: In the newly diagnosed Graves' disease group, patients had been taking antithyroid drugs for less than 3 months. The study took place in China and was registered as a clinical trial. This study used TCR sequencing and RNA sequencing of peripheral blood to compare persistent Graves' disease patients against newly diagnosed Graves' disease patients. A total of about 33 samples underwent TCR sequencing: about 13 from persistent and about 20 from newly diagnosed Graves' disease patients.

What the work shows at the level of the full study, not this receptor alone: Preferential use of TRBV28, TRBJ1-2 and TRBJ2-5 was observed in persistent disease, whereas TRBV20-1 and TRBJ2-1 were favored in newly diagnosed disease. Peripheral blood alone was examined, since thyroid tissue, which constituted the primary lesion, could not be accessed. The authors acknowledged the small sample size as a limitation that may reduce accuracy. Compared with newly diagnosed patients, patients with persistent Graves' disease had lower TCR Shannon entropy and fewer highly expanded clones, which suggests clonal expansion. A larger number of public clonotypes was shared among persistent patients (approximately 2,600) than among newly diagnosed patients (around 870). Sequencing and analysis were limited to the TCR beta chain.

Library prep was done by multiplex PCR. The data were produced on an Illumina HiSeq 4000. To build TCR beta libraries, CDR3 regions were amplified by Arm-PCR using iRepertoire HTBI primers. PCR products were gel purified before sequencing. The published analysis was carried out like this. A total of fewer than 65 TRBV and 14 TRBJ segments were identified across samples and were used for gene usage analysis of CDR3 amino acid clonotypes. Filtered high-quality paired reads were merged into contigs using COPE and FqMerger. BLAST was used to align contigs to the IMGT TRBV, TRBD and TRBJ reference genes, and CDR3 was defined following IMGT. Any clonotype with a frequency above 0.1% was classified as a highly expanded clone. Shannon entropy served as the measure of repertoire diversity, while the Gini coefficient captured V-J evenness. Public clonotypes were defined as clonotypes shared by more than one individual. TCRdb passed the public sequencing reads through fastp at Q25 and MiXCR, retaining productive beta sequences. Rows are combined by CDR3 protein, so each entry shows the most common genes and DNA. TCRdb's processing, not the study's, gives the V and J calls here. Within this sample are 400,000 to 500,000 distinct CDR3 sequences, with just under 15% of them counted one time only. The top ten clones comprise around 15% of the sample.

This clonotype has a count of ten or more. Its binding antigen is unknown. No much larger clonotype is one base removed from it; base qualities were not supplied. Reading the label with the study, this specimen's time point is: newly diagnosed GD, antithyroid drugs for less than 3 months. RNA was extracted from PBMCs in TRIzol for both TCR sequencing and RNA sequencing. The diagnosis of Graves' disease was made according to American Thyroid Association guidelines. Recruitment of patients was carried out at an endocrinology department in Xi'an, China. Each patient gave around 9.2 milliliters of peripheral blood, collected in an EDTA anticoagulant tube. PBMCs were isolated by Ficoll Paque Plus density gradient separation without further T cell sorting. An Agilent 2100 Bioanalyzer and agarose gel were used to assess RNA quality, and a NanoDrop 2000 was used to measure RNA concentration. The CDR3 holds 14 amino acids from the cysteine to the phenylalanine. Only the CDR3 part of the read is kept: 42 bases, read in frame from the first base. V loses 1 base of germline sequence and J loses 7 bases, and the interval between the two ends is 11 bases. For CDR1 and CDR2, the germline V gene (reference sequence) lists LGHDT and YNNKEL.

Separately, the same data were catalogued under a study of T cells in Graves' hyperthyroidism and ophthalmopathy. As that second study puts it: Stable Graves' hyperthyroidism was defined as the absence of progression to ophthalmopathy over 18 months of follow-up. Hyperthyroidism patients were newly diagnosed, with disease duration under 2 months, and aged 18 to 65 years. Exclusion was applied to patients with uncontrolled infections, other autoimmune diseases, pregnancy or lactation. Diagnoses were based on clinical symptoms, serum thyroxine and TRAb, thyroid ultrasound and orbital computed tomography. For the first round of RT-PCR on the TCR CDR3, the HTBI primer set was used together with the Qiagen OneStep RT-PCR kit. Most expanded thyroid clonotypes (frequency above 0.001) were also detected in blood, a finding suggesting that blood repertoires may reflect thyroid immune responses. Ophthalmopathy was separated from stable hyperthyroidism by a 13 V-J signature model, with around 90% sensitivity and about 81% specificity obtained in cross-validation and 80%/75% obtained in testing. In validation, the model predicted progression to ophthalmopathy with just under 71% sensitivity and roughly 72% specificity, a median of approximately 6.7 months before onset. To identify distinguishing TCR V-J signatures, a discovery cohort of around 100 patients was used, comprising 43 with Graves' ophthalmopathy and around 57 with stable Graves' hyperthyroidism. An independent validation cohort of 18 to 20 hyperthyroidism patients and 17 patients who later progressed to ophthalmopathy tested prospective prediction of ophthalmopathy. The roughly 91 discovery patients were randomly divided into training and test sets at a 7:3 ratio. In addition, the study compared T-cell repertoires in thyroid tissue and in blood from five to seven Graves' hyperthyroidism patients. After blood sampling, hyperthyroidism patients were treated with methimazole at a starting dose of 30 mg daily, and ophthalmopathy patients were treated with high-dose intravenous methylprednisolone. Libraries were constructed in a second round of multiplex PCR, after which size selection and purification were carried out. The libraries were sequenced on an Illumina HiSeq2000 using paired-end 100 bp reads. SOAPnuke was used to process the raw data, with reads discarded if the reads contained adapters or uncalled bases, had a mean Phred below 15, or lacked an exact constant-primer or identifier match. COPE v1.2.5 was used to merge the high-quality paired reads, and each unique nucleotide sequence was defined as a clonotype. MiTCR v1.1 was used to align the clonotypes against IMGT TRBV, TRBD and TRBJ reference segments. Analysis was restricted to V-J combinations with a frequency above 0.0001, which covered about 99% of repertoires. A TCS score was defined as the ratio of F50 (clonal expansion) to E x V (chaos), with BLOSUM62-based TCRdist applied between CDR3 peptides within each V-J. Welch's t-statistics and random forest reduced roughly 540 V-J features to around 14, which were used in a naive Bayes classifier (R e1071). No statistical method was used to set the sample size in advance, and investigators knew the group allocation. According to the paper, TCR Vbeta CDR3 sequencing was carried out on 135 peripheral blood samples, which came from fewer than 50 ophthalmopathy, approximately 78 hyperthyroidism and about 17 progressor patients.

This sample comprised peripheral blood mononuclear cells (PBMCs), obtained at new diagnosis, from a patient treated with antithyroid drugs. This TCR was sampled from a woman in her 30s with Graves disease. Donor details come from another sample of the same person, matched by shared clones. The chain uses TRBV3-1 and TRBJ1-5; no D gene can be assigned with confidence. The CDR3 has the sequence CASSQGIGSQPQHF. The nucleotide sequence is TGTGCCAGCAGCCAAGGTATAGGCTCCCAGCCCCAGCATTTT.